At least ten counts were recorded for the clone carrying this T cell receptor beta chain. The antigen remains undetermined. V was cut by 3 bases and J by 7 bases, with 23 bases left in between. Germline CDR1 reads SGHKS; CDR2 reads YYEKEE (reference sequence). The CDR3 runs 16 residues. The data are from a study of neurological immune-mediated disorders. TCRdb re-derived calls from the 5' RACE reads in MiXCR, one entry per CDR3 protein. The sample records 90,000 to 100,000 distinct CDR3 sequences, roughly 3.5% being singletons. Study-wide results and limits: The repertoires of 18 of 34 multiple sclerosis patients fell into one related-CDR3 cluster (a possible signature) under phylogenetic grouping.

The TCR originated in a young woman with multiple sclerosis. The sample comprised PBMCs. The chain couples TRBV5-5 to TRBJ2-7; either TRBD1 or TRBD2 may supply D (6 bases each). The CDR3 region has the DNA TGTGCCAGCAGCTGGGAAGCGCGAGGGGGGACTCGGGAGCAGTACTTC. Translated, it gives CASSWEARGGTREQYF.